These 18 T cell receptor beta chains came from one sample sequenced in a study of identical twins (dated by TCRdb to the mid-2010s). Preparation of the library involved 5' RACE. Data came from an Illumina HiSeq 2000. TCRdb itself trimmed the public reads at Q25 with fastp, ran MiXCR and retained productive beta chains. Each record represents a unique CDR3 protein, reported with the most common genes and DNA among its rows. For this sample there are over 200,000 distinct CDR3 sequences; around 9.6% appear just once. 5.1% of the sample is held by the ten biggest clonotypes. The sample taken for sequencing was memory (CD45RO+) T cells sorted from blood. Reading the label with the study, this specimen's cell subset or site is: CD45RO+ enriched T cells. These TCRs come from a woman aged 18-30 years in good health.

This rearrangement joins TRBV20-1 to TRBJ2-7; TRBD2 aligns across 13 bases. Per germline, CDR1 DFQATT and CDR2 SNEGSKA (reference sequence). The V segment lost 7 bases and the J segment 2 bases; nucleotides outside the gene matches: 5. The CDR3 loop spans 14 amino acids. This CDR3 reads CSGTSGSSAYEQYF. CDR3 in DNA: TGCAGTGGGACTAGCGGGAGCTCGGCCTACGAGCAGTACTTC.

This clonotype was seen a few times. The gene calls are TRBV30 and TRBJ2-2, with a weak D call TRBD2 (5 bases). Trimming took off 1 base at V and 3 bases at J, with 12 bases between the two ends. The CDR3 runs 15 residues. Germline lookup yields CDR1 GTSNPN and CDR2 SVGIG (reference sequence). This CDR3 is CAWSAQRRDTGELFF. The CDR3 DNA reads TGTGCCTGGAGTGCCCAGCGGAGAGACACCGGGGAGCTGTTTTTT.

The genes are TRBV6-5 and TRBJ2-3; D is unclear. Germline CDR1 is MNHEY and CDR2 is SVGAGI. The length of the CDR3 is 15 residues. V was pared by 5 bases and J by 0 bases, with 12 bases between. The CDR3 DNA is TGTGCCAGCAGTCACCCGGGCCTCAGCACAGATACGCAGTATTTT. It is translated as CASSHPGLSTDTQYF.

The gene calls are TRBV9 and TRBJ2-5; 8 positions agree with TRBD1. The length of the CDR3 is 16 residues. Germline V lookup: CDR1 SGDLS, CDR2 YYNGEE. The junction had 9 bases not matched to a gene; V was cut back by 4 bases and J by 1 base. CDR3 bases: TGTGCCAGCAGCCCCGGGACAGGACGAACCCAAGAGACCCAGTACTTC. Translation: CASSPGTGRTQETQYF.

This clonotype has more than one count but fewer than ten. V gene TRBV15 combines with J gene TRBJ1-6; 7 bases are shared with TRBD1. The CDR3 is 14 amino acids. The V gene's germline CDR1 is LNHNV and CDR2 YYDKDF (reference sequence). Trimming cost V 4 bases and J 7 bases; bases outside gene matches: 4. In DNA form, the CDR3 reads TGTGCCACCAGCACCCGGGACAGAAATTCACCCCTCCACTTT. Amino acids: CATSTRDRNSPLHF.

This rearrangement joins TRBV11-2 to TRBJ2-7, with TRBD2 as a possible D gene (6 bases). The CDR3 length is 14 residues. Trimming took off 1 base at V and 4 bases at J, with 11 bases between the two ends. Germline-derived CDR1 and CDR2 are SGHAT and FQNNGV. The CDR3 coding sequence is TGTGCCAGCAGCTTAGCGCGGGACGGGTACGAGCAGTACTTC. Its protein is CASSLARDGYEQYF.

This clonotype was counted only a few times. The rearrangement links TRBV29-1 to TRBJ1-1; D ambiguous. Per the germline V gene, CDR1 is SQVTM and CDR2 is ANQGSEA. With 8 bases removed from V and 0 bases from J, the gap between germline ends came to 13 bases. This CDR3 comprises 13 residues. The CDR3 DNA sequence: TGCAGCACCCTGAGAGGGATGAACACTGAAGCTTTCTTT. Amino acid sequence: CSTLRGMNTEAFF. Filled out from reference TRBV29-1 and TRBJ1-1, the complete variable domain reads SAVISQKPSRDICQRGTSLTIQCQVDSQVTMMFWYRQQPGQSLTLIATANQGSEATYESGFVIDKFPISRPNLTFSTLTVSNMSPEDSSIYLCSTLRGMNTEAFFGQGTRLTVV.

This clonotype was detected many times. The genes are TRBV20-1 and TRBJ1-2, with 7 bases fitting TRBD1. Germline assignment: CDR1 DFQATT and CDR2 SNEGSKA (reference sequence). The CDR3 has 13 residues. The V and J ends lost 0 bases and 9 bases, in that order; junction bases with no gene match: 7. The CDR3 reads CSARETGSIRYTF. The CDR3 region has the DNA TGCAGTGCTAGAGAGACAGGGTCTATACGCTACACCTTC.

The chain recombines TRBV6-5 with TRBJ1-1; D is ambiguous. The CDR3 runs 16 residues. CDR1 is MNHEY and CDR2 is SVGAGI in the germline V gene. Deletions cut 4 bases from V and 0 bases from J, with 15 bases between. CDR3 amino acids: CASSFLRPVVNTEAFF. The CDR3 coding sequence is TGTGCCAGCAGTTTTCTACGTCCGGTCGTGAACACTGAAGCTTTCTTT.

The chain carries TRBV5-1 and TRBJ2-2, with unresolved D. Deletions cut 0 bases from V and 4 bases from J, with 13 bases between. The CDR3 sequence is 16 residues long. Per the germline V gene, CDR1 is SGHRS and CDR2 is YFSETQ. The CDR3 here is CASSLESGRRTGELFF. CDR3 DNA: TGCGCCAGCAGCTTGGAGTCCGGCAGGCGCACCGGGGAGCTGTTTTTT.

This clonotype was recorded a few times. V and J are TRBV29-1 and TRBJ2-3; D not resolved. The germline gives CDR1 SQVTM, CDR2 ANQGSEA. Trimming took 4 bases from V and 2 from J, leaving 13 bases between them. The CDR3 covers 14 residues. The DNA for the CDR3 is TGCAGCGTTGGGGCAGGCGATATCACAGATACGCAGTATTTT. As protein: CSVGAGDITDTQYF.

This clonotype was recorded at least ten times. The chain joins TRBV5-1 to TRBJ1-3; 7 positions agree with TRBD1. J lost 2 bases, V lost 5 bases, and 13 bases had no gene match. Germline V gene lookup returns CDR1 SGHRS and CDR2 YFSETQ. CDR3 size: 17 residues. As DNA, the CDR3 is TGCGCCAGCAGTACCCAGGGGGTTTTGAGCACTGGAAACACCATATATTTT. Protein product: CASSTQGVLSTGNTIYF. Combining the CDR3 with reference TRBV5-1 and TRBJ1-3 gives the whole variable domain KAGVTQTPRYLIKTRGQQVTLSCSPISGHRSVSWYQQTPGQGLQFLFEYFSETQRNKGNFPGRFSGRQFSNSRSEMNVSTLELGDSALYLCASSTQGVLSTGNTIYFGEGSWLTVV.

This clonotype was recorded at least ten times. The chain links TRBV18 to TRBJ2-7; 9 bases are shared with TRBD2. V lost 4 bases and J lost 0; bases outside the gene matches: 4. From germline, CDR1 is KGHSH and CDR2 LQKENI. This CDR3 comprises 15 residues. Here the CDR3 DNA reads TGTGCCAGCTCACGTGGCGGGAGGGCCTCCTACGAGCAGTACTTC. Translating it yields CASSRGGRASYEQYF.

The rearrangement uses TRBV20-1 and TRBJ2-3; tentatively, D is TRBD2 (6 bases). The germline V gene encodes CDR1 DFQATT and CDR2 SNEGSKA (reference sequence). The CDR3 is 14 amino acids. V dropped 3 bases and J dropped 1 base, with 11 bases sitting between them. CDR3 sequence: CSARWGTGTDTQYF. In DNA form, the CDR3 reads TGCAGTGCTAGGTGGGGGACTGGCACAGATACGCAGTATTTT.

This clonotype was picked up a small number of times. This CDR3 is CAISGLAGGMSEQFF. The CDR3 DNA follows: TGTGCCATCAGTGGACTAGCGGGGGGAATGAGCGAGCAGTTCTTC. The rearrangement joins TRBV10-3 to TRBJ2-1; 13 nucleotides match TRBD2. Germline CDR1 reads ENHRY; CDR2 reads SYGVKD. V shed 4 bases, J shed 10 bases, and the junction held 7 bases outside the gene matches. This CDR3 region has 15 residues.

The chain couples TRBV6-1 to TRBJ2-1; D gene ambiguous. CDR1 is MNHNS and CDR2 is SASEGT in the germline V gene. The V end was cut by 6 bases, the J end by 0 bases, with 9 bases between. This CDR3 comprises 14 residues. CDR3 sequence: CASRAWSSYNEQFF. DNA of the CDR3: TGTGCCAGCAGAGCCTGGAGCTCCTACAATGAGCAGTTCTTC.

The V gene is TRBV7-9, the J gene TRBJ2-2; D ambiguous. The germline V gene encodes CDR1 SEHNR and CDR2 FQNEAQ (reference sequence). This CDR3 contains 11 residues. The V end lost 10 bases, the J end lost 9 bases, and 12 bases lay between the germline ends. DNA for the CDR3: TGTGCCACCGGTCCTGGGCGGGAGCTGTTTTTT. Translation gives CATGPGRELFF.

This clonotype turned up a few times. The chain joins TRBV4-3 to TRBJ2-5; TRBD2 is a possible D gene (6 bases). Germline CDR1 reads LGHNA; CDR2 reads YSLEER. Trimming took off 4 bases at V and 5 bases at J, with 14 bases between the two ends. This CDR3 comprises 14 residues. The CDR3 DNA reads as TGCGCCAGCAGCCGTGGCGGGGAGGTCGAGACCCAGTACTTC. The encoded protein is CASSRGGEVETQYF.